The 12 T cell receptor beta chains below all came from one sample that was sequenced in a study of regulatory T cells in long-lasting Graves disease. Time point of the sample: newly diagnosed GD, antithyroid drugs for less than 3 months. The TCR library was made from RNA that had been extracted from PBMCs in TRIzol. According to the study, TCR beta libraries were built with iRepertoire HTBI primers and CDR3-region Arm-PCR. MiXCR, applied by TCRdb to the multiplex PCR reads, yields one record per CDR3 protein. The sample has hundreds of thousands of distinct CDR3 sequences, 18% seen once. The sample was peripheral blood mononuclear cells (PBMCs), taken at new diagnosis, from a patient treated with antithyroid drugs. The origin of the receptors is a female donor with Graves disease.

This clonotype was recorded a few times. V is TRBV7-9 and J is TRBJ2-7; 9 bases are shared with TRBD1. This CDR3 has 15 residues. J lost 3 bases, V lost 5 bases, and 8 bases had no gene match. Germline-derived CDR1 and CDR2 are SEHNR and FQNEAQ (reference sequence). This CDR3 reads CASSPLDRGRYEQYF. The CDR3 DNA follows: TGTGCCAGCAGCCCCCTGGACAGGGGACGCTACGAGCAGTACTTC.

This clonotype was recorded at least ten times. The CDR3 reads CSARGLAITGSGYGYTF. The CDR3 coding sequence is TGCAGTGCTAGAGGCCTAGCAATAACAGGGTCAGGCTATGGCTACACCTTC. This chain uses TRBV20-1 with TRBJ1-2; possibly TRBD1 for D (6 bases). Between the trimmed V and J ends, which lost 1 base and 4 bases, there was a span of 22 bases. Germline CDR1 and CDR2: DFQATT and SNEGSKA (reference sequence). The CDR3 runs 17 residues.

With regard to this clonotype: A much larger clone differs by one base, so this may be a read error. Since the CDR3 does not end with the conserved phenylalanine or tryptophan, this likely comes from a read error. This rearrangement joins TRBV6-1 to TRBJ2-5; 9 nucleotides match TRBD1. The CDR3 runs 14 residues. J gave up 3 bases and V 7 bases, and 6 bases lay outside the gene matches. Germline V gene data show CDR1 as MNHNS and CDR2 as SASEGT. The CDR3 nucleotides are TGTGCCAGCACAGACCGGACAGGGGAAGAGACCCAGTACCTC. Translation: CASTDRTGEETQYL.

This clonotype has ten or more counts. The chain carries TRBV7-2 and TRBJ2-7; D is ambiguous. Germline assignment: CDR1 SGHTA and CDR2 FQGNSA. V was clipped by 5 bases and J by 0 bases, with 11 bases between them. The CDR3 is 14 amino acids. Here the CDR3 reads CASSPSVGSYEQYF. The DNA for the CDR3 is TGTGCCAGCAGCCCTTCGGTGGGCTCCTACGAGCAGTACTTC.

This clonotype was detected ten times or more. The chain employs TRBV28 and TRBJ2-3; D is possibly TRBD2 (6 bases). V was shortened by 8 bases and J by 4 bases, with 10 bases between the two germline ends. This CDR3 is 12 amino acids long. Germline V CDR1 and CDR2: MDHEN, SYDVKM. CDR3 DNA sequence: TGTGCCAGCCTCGGGGGATCAGATACGCAGTATTTT. It encodes CASLGGSDTQYF.

The chain joins TRBV7-9 to TRBJ1-5; D is uncertain. V gave up 1 base and J gave up 2 bases, with 6 bases separating them. This CDR3 has 14 amino acids. CDR1 is SEHNR, CDR2 FQNEAQ, per germline (reference sequence). The CDR3 DNA reads as TGTGCCAGCAGCTTAGTAGGCCGCAATCAGCCCCAGCATTTT. It translates to CASSLVGRNQPQHF.

This clonotype was counted only a few times. CDR3 sequence: CSAGVGSRRNEQYF. CDR3 nucleotide sequence: TGCAGTGCTGGGGTAGGGAGCCGCCGGAACGAGCAGTACTTC. The chain combines TRBV20-1 with TRBJ2-7, with a tentative D call TRBD2 (5 bases). Trimming took off 5 bases at V and 5 bases at J, with 19 bases between the two ends. CDR3 length: 14 residues. Germline V gene data show CDR1 as DFQATT and CDR2 as SNEGSKA (reference sequence).

This clonotype occurred many times. The chain links TRBV11-2 to TRBJ2-1; the D is unclear. The germline CDR1 and CDR2 sequences are SGHAT and FQNNGV. Trimming stripped 4 bases from V and 7 bases from J, with 14 bases between. The CDR3 covers 14 residues. The CDR3 DNA sequence: TGTGCCAGCAGCTCTCACACTGGCGGAAATGAGCAGTTCTTC. Translating it yields CASSSHTGGNEQFF.

This clonotype was observed at least ten times. This chain connects TRBV6-1 to TRBJ1-2, with 7 bases that match TRBD1. With V trimmed by 1 base and J by 8 bases, 7 bases remained unmatched. The CDR3 is 14 amino acids. CDR1 and CDR2 (germline): MNHNS, SASEGT. The chain's CDR3 is CASSEGVGGDGYTF. The CDR3 DNA reads TGTGCCAGCAGTGAAGGAGTAGGGGGCGACGGCTACACCTTC.

This clonotype was counted at least ten times. CDR3 in amino acids: CASRVTSGRRLGQYF. The DNA for the CDR3 is TGTGCCAGCAGAGTGACTAGCGGGAGGCGTCTGGGGCAGTATTTT. This rearrangement joins TRBV7-9 to TRBJ2-3; TRBD2 matches 13 bases. Germline CDR1 reads SEHNR; CDR2 reads FQNEAQ (reference sequence). This CDR3 comprises 15 residues. The ends lost 6 bases at V and 11 bases at J; junction bases unmatched: 11.

This clonotype was recorded many times. The V call is TRBV12-3 or TRBV12-4, the J call TRBJ1-1; D is unresolved. Between the trimmed V and J ends, which lost 6 bases and 4 bases, there was a span of 9 bases. This CDR3 contains 12 residues. This chain's CDR3 is CASSQISTEAFF. The CDR3 coding sequence is TGTGCCAGCAGCCAGATATCCACTGAAGCTTTCTTT.

J is TRBJ1-2 and V is TRBV24-1; D not certain. Trimming removed 4 bases at V and 2 bases at J, with 10 bases between. This CDR3 region has 14 residues. CDR1 and CDR2 from the germline V gene are KGHDR and SFDVKD. This chain's CDR3 is CATSDLDSNYGYTF. CDR3 DNA sequence: TGTGCCACCAGTGACTTGGACTCAAACTATGGCTACACCTTC.